This TCR beta chain comes out of a study of OX40 agonist ivuxolimab in advanced cancers. This clone was observed a single time. Looked up from germline, CDR1 is KGHSH and CDR2 is LQKENI. This CDR3 contains 14 residues. Trimming removed 0 bases at V and 5 bases at J, with 10 bases between. Sequencing used immunoSEQ multiplex PCR; TCRdb keeps in-frame clones, though not all of them. The sample carries 15,000 to 25,000 clones, around 80% recorded once. The sequence was collected from an adult with an advanced solid tumor such as melanoma, head and neck, liver or kidney cancer. The chain couples TRBV18 to TRBJ2-5; D assignment may be TRBD1 or TRBD2 (5 bases each). Material: CD4+ or CD8+ T cells sorted from blood, obtained in a trial of the OX40 agonist ivuxolimab. CDR3 nucleotide sequence: TGTGCCAGCTCACCACCGGGGGTGGCGGAGACCCAGTACTTC. Encoded protein: CASSPPGVAETQYF.